Below are 9 T cell receptor beta chains sequenced from a single sample in a study of cytomegalovirus exposure and HLA in healthy donors. The PCR made use of 60 Vbeta and 13 Jbeta primers. Method: immunoSEQ multiplex PCR; TCRdb's copy keeps in-frame clones and lacks some. Here the sample table reports some 120,000 clones. The sample was PBMCs. The receptor source for this set is a man aged 40-55 years in good health and CMV-seronegative.

The CDR3 sequence is CATRDRGGNQPQHF. CDR3 coding DNA: TGTGCCACCAGAGACAGGGGCGGCAATCAGCCCCAGCATTTT. The chain recombines TRBV19 with TRBJ1-5, with TRBD1 matching over 8 bases. CDR1 and CDR2 from the germline V gene are LNHDA and SQIVND (reference sequence). This CDR3 is built from 14 residues. V trimming: 10 bases; J trimming: 2 bases; junction bases outside the gene matches: 7.

The chain is built from TRBV6-5 and TRBJ2-1, with 7 bases identical to TRBD2. Germline CDR1 reads MNHEY; CDR2 reads SVGAGI. Trimming at V came to 0 bases and at J to 9 bases, leaving 11 bases not matched to a gene. The CDR3 is made up of 16 amino acids. DNA for the CDR3: TGTGCCAGCAGTTACTCGATGTCTGCGGGAGTGGGTGAGCAGTTCTTC. The encoded protein is CASSYSMSAGVGEQFF.

The V call is TRBV9, the J call TRBJ1-1, with D possibly being TRBD1 (5 bases). The CDR3 totals 13 residues. Trimming pared 5 bases from V and 0 bases from J, leaving 8 bases between. CDR1 SGDLS and CDR2 YYNGEE come from the germline V gene. CDR3 amino acids: CASSTGLNTEAFF. The CDR3 nucleotides are TGTGCCAGCAGTACAGGCCTGAACACTGAAGCTTTCTTT.

The CDR3 DNA sequence: TGCGCCAGCAGCTTGGCTAGCGGGCTTTCCTACGAGCAGTACTTC. Its translation is CASSLASGLSYEQYF. The rearrangement uses TRBV5-1 and TRBJ2-7; 8 positions agree with TRBD2. V gave up 0 bases and J gave up 1 base; unmatched junction bases: 3. Germline values: CDR1 SGHRS, CDR2 YFSETQ. This CDR3 spans 15 amino acids. Full variable domain (outside the CDR3, taken from reference TRBV5-1 and TRBJ2-7): KAGVTQTPRYLIKTRGQQVTLSCSPISGHRSVSWYQQTPGQGLQFLFEYFSETQRNKGNFPGRFSGRQFSNSRSEMNVSTLELGDSALYLCASSLASGLSYEQYFGPGTRLTVT.

The rearrangement links TRBV4-3 to TRBJ2-4, with a weak D call TRBD1 (6 bases). Germline CDR1 is LGHNA and CDR2 is YSLEER. Trimming removed 0 bases from V and 2 bases from J, with 17 bases in between. The length of the CDR3 is 18 residues. The CDR3 sequence: CASSQDYGTPRPKNIQYF. In DNA form, the CDR3 reads TGCGCCAGCAGCCAAGATTACGGGACACCGAGGCCCAAAAACATTCAGTACTTC.

The genes are TRBV28 and TRBJ2-7; D remains unclear. Deletions cut 6 bases from V and 2 bases from J, with 11 bases between. The CDR3 has 13 residues. In germline, CDR1 is MDHEN, CDR2 SYDVKM. The chain's CDR3 is CASRPQTTYEQYF. CDR3 DNA: TGTGCCAGCAGACCACAGACCACCTACGAGCAGTACTTC. Full variable domain (remainder filled in from reference TRBV28 and TRBJ2-7): DVKVTQSSRYLVKRTGEKVFLECVQDMDHENMFWYRQDPGLGLRLIYFSYDVKMKEKGDIPEGYSVSREKKERFSLILESASTNQTSMYLCASRPQTTYEQYFGPGTRLTVT.

The CDR3 region is CASTQGLIHYEQYF. For the CDR3, the DNA is TGTGCCAGCACCCAGGGACTAATACACTACGAGCAGTACTTC. This chain links TRBV2 with TRBJ2-7; 7 nucleotides line up with TRBD2. J was trimmed by 3 bases and V by 7 bases; bases with no gene match: 9. Germline values: CDR1 SNHLY, CDR2 FYNNEI. The CDR3 sequence is 14 residues long. The full variable domain, completed using reference TRBV2 and TRBJ2-7, is EPEVTQTPSHQVTQMGQEVILRCVPISNHLYFYWYRQILGQKVEFLVSFYNNEISEKSEIFDDQFSVERPDGSNFTLKIRSTKLEDSAMYFCASTQGLIHYEQYFGPGTRLTVT.

The genes are TRBV6-5 and TRBJ1-2, with a tentative D call TRBD1 (6 bases). Between the trimmed V and J ends, which lost 2 bases and 5 bases, there was a span of 9 bases. The CDR3 runs 13 residues. Germline lookup yields CDR1 MNHEY and CDR2 SVGAGI. CDR3 residues: CASSYPQGYGYTF. The CDR3, as DNA: TGTGCCAGCAGTTACCCACAGGGTTATGGCTACACCTTC.

The chain is built from TRBV11-2 and TRBJ2-7; 11 nucleotides match TRBD1. This CDR3 spans 15 amino acids. Per germline, CDR1 SGHAT and CDR2 FQNNGV. The ends lost 5 bases at V and 2 bases at J; junction bases unmatched: 5. The CDR3 spells CASSGGTGGPYEQYF. The CDR3 region has the DNA TGTGCCAGCAGCGGGGGGACAGGGGGGCCCTACGAGCAGTACTTC.